The 16 T cell receptor beta chains below all came from one sample that was sequenced in a study of beta chain features in type 1 diabetes. Every isolated RNA sample was fully reverse transcribed, so sequencing captured expressed TCRB transcripts. This table comes from immunoSEQ multiplex PCR, and its TCRdb copy is limited to in-frame clones, with some not included. The sample consists of 300,000 to 450,000 clones, about 20% of them appearing once. Sequenced material: naive CD4+ T cells from blood. The receptors stem from a woman aged 18-35 years in good health.

In this sample, this clone turned up a few times. This rearrangement joins TRBV2 to TRBJ2-3; TRBD1 might be the D (6 bases). Germline V gene sequence: CDR1 SNHLY, CDR2 FYNNEI. Trimming shortened V by 5 bases and J by 1 base, and 10 bases separated the two germline ends. The CDR3 runs to 14 residues. CDR3 nucleotides: TGTGCCAGCAGTTCCTCAGGGGGCACAGATACGCAGTATTTT. Its protein is CASSSSGGTDTQYF. Drawing the rest from reference TRBV2 and TRBJ2-3, the complete variable domain is EPEVTQTPSHQVTQMGQEVILRCVPISNHLYFYWYRQILGQKVEFLVSFYNNEISEKSEIFDDQFSVERPDGSNFTLKIRSTKLEDSAMYFCASSSSGGTDTQYFGPGTRLTVL.

This clone showed up just a few times. The chain links TRBV5-4 to TRBJ2-3; D not certain. Germline V gene data show CDR1 as SGHNT and CDR2 as YYREEE (reference sequence). V dropped 1 base and J dropped 1 base, with 7 bases sitting between them. The CDR3 is 14 amino acids. In DNA form, the CDR3 reads TGTGCCAGCAGCTTGTGGGCAGGCACAGATACGCAGTATTTT. Translation: CASSLWAGTDTQYF. Complete variable domain (other parts from reference TRBV5-4 and TRBJ2-3): ETGVTQSPTHLIKTRGQQVTLRCSSQSGHNTVSWYQQALGQGPQFIFQYYREEENGRGNFPPRFSGLQFPNYSSELNVNALELDDSALYLCASSLWAGTDTQYFGPGTRLTVL.

J is TRBJ2-7 and V is TRBV19; 12 bases align to TRBD2. This CDR3 has 16 amino acids. V was clipped by 5 bases and J by 3 bases; unmatched bases: 8. In germline, CDR1 is LNHDA, CDR2 SQIVND (reference sequence). The CDR3 region has the DNA TGTGCCAGTAGTTTCCGACTAGCGGGGGCCCTCTACGAGCAGTACTTC. Protein product: CASSFRLAGALYEQYF. Supplemented by reference TRBV19 and TRBJ2-7, the full variable domain reads DGGITQSPKYLFRKEGQNVTLSCEQNLNHDAMYWYRQDPGQGLRLIYYSQIVNDFQKGDIAEGYSVSREKKESFPLTVTSAQKNPTAFYLCASSFRLAGALYEQYFGPGTRLTVT.

This clone was seen more than once but under ten times. This specimen includes other DNA sequences encoding the same CDR3. The chain couples TRBV19 to TRBJ2-6; no clear D. In germline, CDR1 is LNHDA, CDR2 SQIVND (reference sequence). This CDR3 spans 13 amino acids. V dropped 5 bases and J dropped 1 base, with 3 bases sitting between them. The CDR3 sequence: CASSSSGANVLTF. The CDR3 DNA follows: TGTGCCAGTAGTTCGTCTGGGGCCAACGTCCTGACTTTC.

This clone occurred a few times. The chain carries TRBV7-9 and TRBJ2-7; 9 nucleotides line up with TRBD1. The CDR3 consists of 15 residues. Trimming cost V 4 bases and J 5 bases; bases outside gene matches: 9. Germline loops: CDR1 SEHNR, CDR2 FQNEAQ (reference sequence). CDR3: CASSSMRDRDHEQYF. CDR3 DNA: TGTGCCAGCAGCTCTATGCGGGACAGGGACCACGAGCAGTACTTC.

This chain joins TRBV30 and TRBJ2-3, with 8 positions matching TRBD2. V trimming: 3 bases; J trimming: 2 bases; junction bases outside the gene matches: 7. Germline V gene lookup returns CDR1 GTSNPN and CDR2 SVGIG (reference sequence). This CDR3 is built from 15 residues. The CDR3 loop reads CAWSGGGAFTDTQYF. As DNA, the CDR3 is TGTGCCTGGAGCGGGGGGGGCGCTTTCACAGATACGCAGTATTTT. The entire variable domain, with the rest obtained from reference TRBV30 and TRBJ2-3, is as follows: SQTIHQWPATLVQPVGSPLSLECTVEGTSNPNLYWYRQAAGRGLQLLFYSVGIGQISSEVPQNLSASRPQDRQFILSSKKLLLSDSGFYLCAWSGGGAFTDTQYFGPGTRLTVL.

A note on this clone: In the same sample, other DNA sequences code for this CDR3. The chain couples TRBV6-1 to TRBJ1-1, with 7 positions matching TRBD1. Trimming took 6 bases from V and 2 from J; bases not matched to a gene: 3. Germline assignment: CDR1 MNHNS and CDR2 SASEGT. This CDR3 contains 13 residues. Here the CDR3 reads CASSGTVNTEAFF. DNA of the CDR3: TGTGCCAGCAGCGGGACAGTCAACACTGAAGCTTTCTTT.

This clone showed up just a few times. The same CDR3 is also encoded by other DNA sequences in this sample. The chain uses TRBV2 and TRBJ2-2; TRBD1 agrees at 12 bases. From germline, CDR1 is SNHLY and CDR2 FYNNEI. CDR3 size: 15 residues. V was clipped by 6 bases and J by 2 bases; unmatched bases: 1. The CDR3 spells CASRGTGGNTGELFF. DNA for the CDR3: TGTGCCAGCAGGGGGACAGGGGGCAACACCGGGGAGCTGTTTTTT.

There are a few counts of this clone. In nucleotides, the CDR3 is TGCGCCAGCAGCCAATTACCGGGACAGGGGTATGGCTACACCTTC. This gives the protein CASSQLPGQGYGYTF. This chain joins TRBV4-1 and TRBJ1-2, with TRBD1 identical over 10 bases. The trim removed 2 bases at V and 5 bases at J, leaving 5 bases unmatched. The CDR3 is 15 residues long. Germline loops: CDR1 MGHRA, CDR2 YSYEKL.

The rearrangement joins TRBV18 to TRBJ1-1; D not resolved. CDR1 and CDR2 from the germline V gene are KGHSH and LQKENI. The germline V and J ends were trimmed by 3 bases and 2 bases, with 7 bases remaining between them. The CDR3 is 13 residues long. CDR3 protein: CASSPGANTEAFF. CDR3 nucleotide sequence: TGTGCCAGCTCACCGGGAGCTAACACTGAAGCTTTCTTT.

This clone turned up a few times. DNA of the CDR3: TGTGCCAGCAGTGGCGGTCAGGGCACTGAAGCTTTCTTT. Protein sequence: CASSGGQGTEAFF. This chain uses TRBV25-1 with TRBJ1-1; TRBD1 is a possible D gene (5 bases). Between the trimmed V and J ends, which lost 4 bases and 4 bases, there was a span of 10 bases. CDR3 size: 13 residues. The germline gives CDR1 MGHDK, CDR2 SYGVNS.

The CDR3 nucleotides read TGTGCCAGCAGTGAAGGCACGGGAGGGCCGAGTGGTGAGCAGTTCTTC. Amino acids: CASSEGTGGPSGEQFF. V and J are TRBV2 and TRBJ2-1; 8 positions match TRBD2. V lost 1 base, J lost 9 bases, and 11 bases stayed unmatched. The germline V gene has CDR1 SNHLY and CDR2 FYNNEI. The CDR3 length is 16 residues.

V usage is TRBV27 and J usage is TRBJ2-4; 7 bases are shared with TRBD1. The CDR3 extends over 16 amino acids. J was trimmed by 0 bases and V by 4 bases; bases with no gene match: 6. Germline V lookup: CDR1 MNHEY, CDR2 SMNVEV (reference sequence). CDR3 amino acids: CASSSLDRLAKNIQYF. In DNA, the CDR3 is TGTGCCAGCAGTTCCCTGGACAGGCTAGCCAAAAACATTCAGTACTTC.

This clone came up a few times. CDR3 amino acids: CASSQGARGAKTQYF. For the CDR3, the DNA is TGCGCCAGCAGCCAAGGCGCTCGGGGGGCGAAGACCCAGTACTTC. The V and J genes are TRBV4-3 and TRBJ2-5; tentatively, D is TRBD2 (7 bases). Germline loops: CDR1 LGHNA, CDR2 YSLEER. Deletions cut 1 base from V and 6 bases from J, with 15 bases between. This CDR3 comprises 15 residues.

The table lists this clone with a few counts. This sequence joins TRBV30 and TRBJ1-6; TRBD1 agrees at 10 bases. V shed 1 base and J 10 bases; nucleotides not matched to a gene: 7. The CDR3 is 15 amino acids. Germline assignment: CDR1 GTSNPN and CDR2 SVGIG (reference sequence). In nucleotides, the CDR3 is TGTGCCTGGAGTGGTGAGGGACAGGGGCACTCACCCCTCCACTTT. Translating gives CAWSGEGQGHSPLHF.

This clone was observed a few times. The chain joins TRBV9 to TRBJ2-3, with 10 bases matching TRBD2. Germline values: CDR1 SGDLS, CDR2 YYNGEE. J lost 5 bases, V lost 0 bases, and 12 bases had no gene match. There are 18 residues in the CDR3. This CDR3 reads CASSVDSGGPDLKDTQYF. The CDR3 coding sequence is TGTGCCAGCAGCGTAGATAGCGGGGGGCCAGATCTTAAAGATACGCAGTATTTT. The full variable domain, its missing parts supplied by reference TRBV9 and TRBJ2-3, is DSGVTQTPKHLITATGQRVTLRCSPRSGDLSVYWYQQSLDQGLQFLIQYYNGEERAKGNILERFSAQQFPDLHSELNLSSLELGDSALYFCASSVDSGGPDLKDTQYFGPGTRLTVL.